This T cell receptor beta chain came from a study of radiotherapy plus CTLA-4 blockade in lung cancer. TCRdb keeps only in-frame clones here, not all; method: immunoSEQ multiplex PCR. The sample carries about 77,000 clones, 70% to 85% recorded once. In chemo-refractory metastatic non-small-cell lung cancer, patients got ipilimumab CTLA-4 blockade together with focal radiation. Only one count was recorded for this clone. The CDR3 totals 17 residues. The germline V gene has CDR1 SGHNT and CDR2 YYREEE (reference sequence). Trimming left V 0 bases short and J 8 bases short, with 23 bases between. The sample consisted of peripheral blood, taken from a patient treated with radiotherapy plus ipilimumab. The chain is built from TRBV5-4 and TRBJ1-2, with TRBD1 as a possible D gene (6 bases). This clonotype was obtained from a human donor with non-small cell lung cancer whose response to radiotherapy plus ipilimumab could not be evaluated. In DNA form, the CDR3 reads TGTGCCAGCAGCTTGGGGGTTGGGGCAGGGGAGGGTCGAGGCTACACCTTC. As protein: CASSLGVGAGEGRGYTF.